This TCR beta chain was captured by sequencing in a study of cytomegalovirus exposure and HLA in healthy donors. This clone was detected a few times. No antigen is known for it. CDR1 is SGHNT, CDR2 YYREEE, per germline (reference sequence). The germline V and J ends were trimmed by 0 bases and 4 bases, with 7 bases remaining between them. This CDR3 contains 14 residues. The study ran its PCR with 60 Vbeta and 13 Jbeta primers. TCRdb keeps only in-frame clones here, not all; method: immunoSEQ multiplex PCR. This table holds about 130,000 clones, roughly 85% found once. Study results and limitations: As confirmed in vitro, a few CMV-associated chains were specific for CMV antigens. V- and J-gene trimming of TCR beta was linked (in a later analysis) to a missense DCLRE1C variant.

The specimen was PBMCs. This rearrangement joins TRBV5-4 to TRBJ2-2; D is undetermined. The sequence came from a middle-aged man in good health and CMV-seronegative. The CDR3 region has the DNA TGTGCCAGCAGCTTGGCCACAGTCACCGGGGAGCTGTTTTTT. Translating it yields CASSLATVTGELFF.